This T cell receptor beta chain originates from a study of blood T cells in healthy people across ages. A J-beta primer mix and a sample-barcoded 5' primer were used in a second PCR of roughly 7 to 12 cycles. TCRdb re-called the 5' RACE reads through MiXCR, storing one row per CDR3 protein. The data show approximately 580,000 distinct CDR3 sequences, with about 24% seen just once and 8.7% held by the top ten. Looked up from germline, CDR1 is SGHRS and CDR2 is YFSETQ. The CDR3 loop spans 12 amino acids. V lost 7 bases, J lost 5 bases, and 5 bases stayed unmatched. The same data also contributed to another study, on T cells of mothers and their children. That report adds: The donors comprised roughly 6 children and their three healthy Caucasian mothers. M1S, a second-PCR primer, added sample barcodes and 2-4 random nucleotides. Whether pairs are related or unrelated, thymic selection shapes their TCR recombination output in much the same way. Across the analysis, no persistent microchimeric T cell clones were detected.

The sample was blood. The V and J genes are TRBV5-1 and TRBJ2-7; TRBD2 matches at 8 bases. The receptor was isolated from a boy younger than 18 in good health. The CDR3 here is CASRGGSHEQYF. DNA of the CDR3: TGCGCCAGCCGCGGGGGGTCGCACGAGCAGTACTTC.